A single sample gave rise to the 6 T cell receptor beta chains below, sequenced in a study of spatial heterogeneity in lung cancer. MiXCR, applied by TCRdb to the 5' RACE reads, yields one record per CDR3 protein. Found here are tens of thousands of distinct CDR3 sequences, about an eighth of them singletons; the top ten hold about 57%. As for time point: sample taken at primary tumor resection. This specimen consisted of PBMCs, obtained at surgery. The receptors were sampled from a male donor with early-stage non-small cell lung cancer.

The chain joins TRBV3-1 to TRBJ2-7, with TRBD2 identical over 7 bases. Germline-derived CDR1 and CDR2 are LGHDT and YNNKEL (reference sequence). V was pared by 4 bases and J by 7 bases, with 13 bases of the junction left unmatched. CDR3 length: 15 residues. CDR3 sequence reads: CASSLRRGDIGEQYF. In DNA, the CDR3 is TGTGCCAGCAGCCTCCGACGGGGGGATATAGGGGAGCAGTACTTC.

This clonotype occurred many times. The chain employs TRBV7-2 and TRBJ2-2; TRBD2 agrees at 7 bases. The germline V gene encodes CDR1 SGHTA and CDR2 FQGNSA. CDR3 size: 15 residues. The junction had 5 bases not matched to a gene; V was cut back by 2 bases and J by 5 bases. The CDR3 protein is CASSLPAGRTGELFF. CDR3 nucleotide sequence: TGTGCCAGCAGCTTACCAGCGGGACGTACCGGGGAGCTGTTTTTT.

This clonotype was seen only a few times. The chain employs TRBV5-6 and TRBJ2-7; D may be TRBD2 (6 bases). Trimming took 1 base from V and 3 from J, leaving 11 bases between them. Germline loops: CDR1 SGHDT, CDR2 YYEEEE. The length of the CDR3 is 14 residues. CDR3 region: CASSLRGNYYEQYF. CDR3 bases: TGTGCCAGCAGCTTGCGGGGGAATTACTACGAGCAGTACTTC.

This clonotype was seen ten or more times. The chain uses TRBV7-9 and TRBJ1-6, with 8 bases lining up with TRBD1. The V segment lost 5 bases and the J segment 7 bases; nucleotides outside the gene matches: 7. Germline V gene data show CDR1 as SEHNR and CDR2 as FQNEAQ (reference sequence). The CDR3 spans 15 residues. The CDR3 DNA sequence: TGTGCCAGCAGCATGAGAGGACAGGGAAATTCACCCCTCCACTTT. Its translation is CASSMRGQGNSPLHF.

Remarks on this clonotype: The junction departs from germline at one end; a sequencing error may be responsible. This chain links TRBV20-1 with TRBJ2-7; D is possibly TRBD2 (5 bases). CDR3 length: 12 residues. Germline assignment: CDR1 DFQATT and CDR2 SNEGSKA (reference sequence). As DNA, the CDR3 is TGCTGTGCTAGAGAAAACGACTACAAGCAGTACTTC. This encodes CCARENDYKQYF.

The chain recombines TRBV9 with TRBJ2-2; 11 bases fit TRBD2. CDR1 SGDLS and CDR2 YYNGEE come from the germline V gene. CDR3 length: 17 amino acids. The J segment lost 6 bases and the V segment lost 4 bases, leaving 11 bases of the junction unmatched. This CDR3 reads CASSPRGSGRESGELFF. For the CDR3, the DNA is TGTGCCAGCAGCCCCCGGGGTAGCGGGAGGGAATCCGGGGAGCTGTTTTTT.